The clone carrying this T cell receptor beta chain occurred many times. Its cognate antigen is unknown. This entry belongs to a study of metastatic and nonmetastatic thyroid tumors. On the study more broadly: Patients with malignant and benign thyroid disease provided blood and tumor or nodule tissue, whose repertoires were compared. Regarding the study as a whole: Malignant tumors reportedly showed significantly higher TCR beta diversity than benign nodules in both blood and tumor.

Thyroid surgery was preceded by no treatment in any patient. With MiXCR, TCRdb called clones anew from the PCR reads. The sample lists tens of thousands of clones; about 12% were seen once. In germline, CDR1 is DFQATT, CDR2 SNEGSKA (reference sequence). V was clipped by 6 bases and J by 4 bases; unmatched bases: 5. The CDR3 spans 14 residues. The specimen sequenced was blood. The receptor's source is a female donor with papillary thyroid cancer or a benign thyroid nodule (not recorded which). Some clones in this sample may be carry-over from other donors' samples. The chain combines TRBV20-1 with TRBJ1-4; 10 nucleotides line up with TRBD1. CDR3 in DNA: TGCAGTGCGGGGACAGGGGAGGGTAATGAAAAACTGTTTTTT. It encodes CSAGTGEGNEKLFF.